This T cell receptor (beta chain) was observed in a study of radiotherapy plus CTLA-4 blockade in lung cancer. Trimming left V 0 bases short and J 1 base short, with 10 bases between. The CDR3 extends over 15 amino acids. Germline V gene lookup returns CDR1 SGHRS and CDR2 YFSETQ. Profiled with immunoSEQ multiplex PCR; TCRdb holds only in-frame clones, not every one. The sample contains around 130,000 clones, around 89% of which appear only once. Alongside CTLA-4 blockade with ipilimumab, patients with chemo-refractory metastatic non-small-cell lung cancer received focal radiation. This TCR was sampled from a human donor with non-small cell lung cancer that progressed on radiotherapy plus ipilimumab. The chain recombines TRBV5-1 with TRBJ2-5; D is ambiguous. Sequenced here: peripheral blood, sampled from a patient treated with radiotherapy plus ipilimumab. CDR3 in amino acids: CASSLGNGFQETQYF. The CDR3 bases are TGCGCCAGCAGCTTGGGAAACGGCTTCCAAGAGACCCAGTACTTC.